The source of this TCR beta chain is a study of blood T cell repertoires in COVID-19. Turning to the study itself: From the United States, Italy and Spain came samples of acute and convalescent COVID-19. PBMCs, B-cell-depleted T cells, or T cells provided the cDNA or gDNA that made up the material.

The assay was immunoSEQ multiplex PCR, and TCRdb's table has in-frame clones only and misses some. The sample records 110,000 to 150,000 clones, around 82% being singletons. CDR1 is MGHRA and CDR2 is YSYEKL in the germline V gene. This CDR3 has 20 amino acids. Trimming took 4 bases from V and 2 from J; bases not matched to a gene: 15. Source material: PBMCs or T cells enriched from blood (not recorded which). The clonotype comes from a woman in her forties or fifties who had recovered from COVID-19. The chain combines TRBV4-1 with TRBJ2-3; 13 nucleotides align to TRBD2. The CDR3 is CASSLGLAGRNGYSTDTQYF. The CDR3 DNA sequence: TGCGCCAGCAGCCTGGGACTAGCGGGGCGAAACGGGTATTCCACAGATACGCAGTATTTT.